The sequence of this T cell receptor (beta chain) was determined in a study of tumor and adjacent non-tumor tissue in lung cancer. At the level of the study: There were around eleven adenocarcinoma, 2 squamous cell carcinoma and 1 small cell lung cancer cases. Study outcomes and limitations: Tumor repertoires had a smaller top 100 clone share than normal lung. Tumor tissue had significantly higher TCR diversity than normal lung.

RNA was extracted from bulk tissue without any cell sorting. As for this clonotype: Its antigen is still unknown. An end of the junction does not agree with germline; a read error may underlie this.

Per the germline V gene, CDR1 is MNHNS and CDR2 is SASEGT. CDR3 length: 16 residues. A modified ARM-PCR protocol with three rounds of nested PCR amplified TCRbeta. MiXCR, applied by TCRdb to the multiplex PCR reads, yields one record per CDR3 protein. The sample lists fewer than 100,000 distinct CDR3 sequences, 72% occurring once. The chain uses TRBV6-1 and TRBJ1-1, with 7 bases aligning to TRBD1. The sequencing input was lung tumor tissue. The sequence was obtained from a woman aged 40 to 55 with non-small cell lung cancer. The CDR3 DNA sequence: TGTGCCAGTACCAGGGGGGGGACGACAGCGAACACTGAAGCTTCCTTT. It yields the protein CASTRGGTTANTEASF.